The 9 T cell receptor beta chains presented below share a single source sample, sequenced in a study of T cells in Graves' hyperthyroidism and ophthalmopathy. TCR beta CDR3 regions were amplified from RNA. Using the HTBI primer set, a first-round RT-PCR was run on the TCR CDR3. One entry per CDR3 protein, called by TCRdb with MiXCR from the multiplex PCR reads. The table records hundreds of thousands of distinct CDR3 sequences, around 46% of them present only once. The sample taken for sequencing was peripheral blood or thyroid tissue (not recorded which). The source is a woman in her late teens or twenties with Graves' hyperthyroidism.

This chain joins TRBV20-1 and TRBJ2-7; possibly TRBD2 for D (7 bases). The CDR3 has 15 amino acids. Deletions cut 5 bases from V and 4 bases from J, with 21 bases between. The germline V gene has CDR1 DFQATT and CDR2 SNEGSKA (reference sequence). CDR3 region: CSAGLRGAKGYEQYF. CDR3 DNA: TGCAGTGCTGGACTTCGGGGGGCTAAAGGGTACGAGCAGTACTTC.

At least ten counts were recorded for this clonotype. V gene TRBV19 combines with J gene TRBJ1-4; no clear D. CDR1 and CDR2 (germline): LNHDA, SQIVND (reference sequence). The CDR3 loop spans 12 amino acids. Trimming took 5 bases from V and 5 from J, leaving 6 bases between them. CDR3 amino acids: CASSQGNEKLFF. The CDR3 DNA reads TGTGCCAGTAGTCAAGGGAATGAAAAACTGTTTTTT.

At least ten counts were recorded for this clonotype. The rearrangement links TRBV10-2 to TRBJ2-7, with D perhaps matching TRBD1 (7 bases). This CDR3 region has 16 residues. V lost 1 base to trimming and J lost 2 bases, with 15 bases between them. From germline, CDR1 is WSHSY and CDR2 SAAADI. CDR3 in amino acids: CASSELAGQSTYEQYF. Written as DNA, the CDR3 is TGCGCCAGCAGTGAGTTGGCGGGACAGAGCACCTACGAGCAGTACTTC.

This clonotype was found a few times. One end of the junction does not line up with germline, which may come from a read error. The chain has TRBV5-1 and TRBJ2-2; TRBD1 aligns across 8 bases. From germline, CDR1 is SGHRS and CDR2 YFSETQ. This CDR3 has 15 residues. The CDR3 DNA follows: TGCGCCAGCACCTTGGACAGGGCGGACACCGGGGAGCTGTTTTTT. Protein: CASTLDRADTGELFF.

The chain employs TRBV2 and TRBJ2-6, with TRBD1 matching over 10 bases. Germline V gives CDR1 SNHLY, CDR2 FYNNEI. The CDR3 extends over 15 amino acids. J gave up 0 bases and V 8 bases, and 1 base lay outside the gene matches. The CDR3 reads CASGQGDSGANVLTF. The CDR3 region has the DNA TGTGCCAGCGGACAGGGGGACTCTGGGGCCAACGTCCTGACTTTC.

This clonotype was recorded a few times. The genes are TRBV9 and TRBJ2-2, with 8 bases fitting TRBD2. V trimming: 2 bases; J trimming: 3 bases; junction bases outside the gene matches: 6. CDR1 is SGDLS and CDR2 is YYNGEE in the germline V gene. The CDR3 is made up of 16 amino acids. The CDR3 loop is CASSVWAGGDTGELFF. In nucleotides, the CDR3 is TGTGCCAGCAGCGTTTGGGCGGGAGGTGACACCGGGGAGCTGTTTTTT.

The J gene is TRBJ1-5, the V gene TRBV20-1; D might be TRBD1 (5 bases). CDR3 length equals 15 residues. CDR1 and CDR2 from the germline V gene are DFQATT and SNEGSKA (reference sequence). Trimming cost V 0 bases and J 4 bases, with 13 bases left between them. Here the CDR3 reads CSARDLFQGNQPQHF. CDR3 nucleotide sequence: TGCAGTGCTAGAGATCTTTTCCAGGGTAATCAGCCCCAGCATTTT.

This chain links TRBV7-2 with TRBJ2-7, with D possibly called TRBD1 or TRBD2 (5 bases each). Trimming stripped 6 bases from V and 4 bases from J, with 19 bases between. This CDR3 region has 15 residues. Germline V gene sequence: CDR1 SGHTA, CDR2 FQGNSA. CDR3 nucleotide sequence: TGTGCCAGCAGTTATTTTAGGTTGGGGACGTACGAGCAGTACTTC. Translated, it gives CASSYFRLGTYEQYF. Together with reference TRBV7-2 and TRBJ2-7, the CDR3 gives the full variable domain: GAGVSQSPSNKVTEKGKDVELRCDPISGHTALYWYRQSLGQGLEFLIYFQGNSAPDKSGLPSDRFSAERTGGSVSTLTIQRTQQEDSAVYLCASSYFRLGTYEQYFGPGTRLTVT.

As regards this clonotype: Given a much more abundant clone one base away, this may be a read error. This chain links TRBV7-2 with TRBJ2-6; perhaps TRBD1 as D (5 bases). Germline lookup yields CDR1 SGHTA and CDR2 FQGNSA. The CDR3 covers 15 residues. The chain's CDR3 is CANSPRASGANVLTF. CDR3 bases: TGTGCCAACAGCCCCAGGGCCTCTGGGGCCAACGTCCTGACTTTC.